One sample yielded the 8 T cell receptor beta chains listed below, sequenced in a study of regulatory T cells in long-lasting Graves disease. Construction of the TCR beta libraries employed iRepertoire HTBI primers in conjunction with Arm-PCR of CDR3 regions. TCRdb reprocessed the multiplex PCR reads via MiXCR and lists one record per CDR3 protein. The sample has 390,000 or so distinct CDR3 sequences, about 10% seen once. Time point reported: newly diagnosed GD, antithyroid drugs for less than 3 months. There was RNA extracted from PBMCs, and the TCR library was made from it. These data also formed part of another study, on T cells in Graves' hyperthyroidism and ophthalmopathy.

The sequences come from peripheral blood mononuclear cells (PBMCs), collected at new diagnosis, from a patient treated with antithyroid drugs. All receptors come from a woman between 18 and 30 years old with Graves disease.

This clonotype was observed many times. This CDR3 reads CASSQLGPSETQYF. The CDR3 DNA reads TGTGCCAGCAGTCAACTAGGGCCCTCAGAGACCCAGTACTTC. The V gene is TRBV27, the J gene TRBJ2-5; tentative D call: TRBD2 (5 bases). V dropped 5 bases and J dropped 4 bases, with 14 bases sitting between them. The CDR3 is 14 residues long. Germline-derived CDR1 and CDR2 are MNHEY and SMNVEV (reference sequence).

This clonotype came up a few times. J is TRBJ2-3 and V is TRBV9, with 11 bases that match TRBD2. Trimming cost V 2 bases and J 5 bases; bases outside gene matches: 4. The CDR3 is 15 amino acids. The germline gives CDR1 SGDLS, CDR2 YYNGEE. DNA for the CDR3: TGTGCCAGCAGCGTCCGACTAGCGGGGCTAGATACGCAGTATTTT. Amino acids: CASSVRLAGLDTQYF.

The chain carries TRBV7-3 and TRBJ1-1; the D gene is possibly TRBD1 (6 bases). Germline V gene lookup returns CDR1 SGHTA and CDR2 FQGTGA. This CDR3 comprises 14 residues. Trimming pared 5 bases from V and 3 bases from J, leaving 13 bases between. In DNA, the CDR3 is TGTGCCAGCAGCGAGGGGGGGTGGGACACTGAAGCTTTCTTT. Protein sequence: CASSEGGWDTEAFF.

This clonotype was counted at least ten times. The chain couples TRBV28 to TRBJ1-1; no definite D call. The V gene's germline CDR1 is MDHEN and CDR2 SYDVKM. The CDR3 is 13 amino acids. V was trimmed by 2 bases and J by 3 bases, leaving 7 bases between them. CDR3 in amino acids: CASSLAGDTEAFF. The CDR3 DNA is TGTGCCAGCAGTTTAGCAGGAGACACTGAAGCTTTCTTT.

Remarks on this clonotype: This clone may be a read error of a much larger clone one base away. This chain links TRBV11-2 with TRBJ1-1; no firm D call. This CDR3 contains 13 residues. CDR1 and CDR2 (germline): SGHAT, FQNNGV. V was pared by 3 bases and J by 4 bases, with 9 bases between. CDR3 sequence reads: CASSFTASTEAFF. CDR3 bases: TGTGCCAGCAGCTTTACAGCGAGCACTGAAGCTTTCTTT.

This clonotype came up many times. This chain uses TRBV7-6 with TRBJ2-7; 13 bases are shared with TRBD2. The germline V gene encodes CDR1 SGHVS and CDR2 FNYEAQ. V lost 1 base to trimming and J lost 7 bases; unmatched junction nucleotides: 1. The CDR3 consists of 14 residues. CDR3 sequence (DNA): TGTGCCAGCAGCTTAGGACTAGCGGGAGGTGAGCAGTACTTC. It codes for CASSLGLAGGEQYF.

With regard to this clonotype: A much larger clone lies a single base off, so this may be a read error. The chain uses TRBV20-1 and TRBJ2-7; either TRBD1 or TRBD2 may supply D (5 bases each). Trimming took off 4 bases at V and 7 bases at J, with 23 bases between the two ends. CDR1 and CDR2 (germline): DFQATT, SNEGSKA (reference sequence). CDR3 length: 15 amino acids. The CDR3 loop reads CSAMGDPDLAREQYF. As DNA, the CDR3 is TGCAGTGCTATGGGGGACCCCGACCTGGCTCGGGAGCAGTACTTC.

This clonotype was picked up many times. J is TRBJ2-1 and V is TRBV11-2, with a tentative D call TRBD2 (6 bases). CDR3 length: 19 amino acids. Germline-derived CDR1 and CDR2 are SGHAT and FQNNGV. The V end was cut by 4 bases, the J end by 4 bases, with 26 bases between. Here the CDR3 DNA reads TGTGCCAGCAGCTCCCTCCCCCTTAGCGGAGTTGACAATTACAATGAGCAGTTCTTC. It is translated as CASSSLPLSGVDNYNEQFF.